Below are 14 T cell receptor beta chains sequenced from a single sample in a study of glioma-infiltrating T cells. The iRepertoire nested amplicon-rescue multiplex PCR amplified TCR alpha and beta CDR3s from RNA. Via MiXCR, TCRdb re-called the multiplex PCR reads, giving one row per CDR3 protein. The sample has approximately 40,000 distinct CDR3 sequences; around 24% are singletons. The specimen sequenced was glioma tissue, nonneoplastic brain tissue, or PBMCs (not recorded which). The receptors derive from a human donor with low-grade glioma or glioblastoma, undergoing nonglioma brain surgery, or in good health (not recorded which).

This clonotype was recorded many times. The CDR3 nucleotides are TGTGCCAGCAGAGGGACAGGGGGCGGCAATCAGCCCCAGCATTTT. Translating it yields CASRGTGGGNQPQHF. The chain combines TRBV2 with TRBJ1-5; 12 positions match TRBD1. Germline values: CDR1 SNHLY, CDR2 FYNNEI. This CDR3 contains 15 residues. The trim removed 6 bases at V and 2 bases at J, leaving 2 bases unmatched.

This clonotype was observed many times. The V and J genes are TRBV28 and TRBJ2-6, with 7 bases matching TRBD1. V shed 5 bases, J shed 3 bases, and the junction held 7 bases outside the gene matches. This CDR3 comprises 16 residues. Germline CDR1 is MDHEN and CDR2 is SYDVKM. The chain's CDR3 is CASSGRQGGGANVLTF. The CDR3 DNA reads TGTGCCAGCAGTGGCAGACAGGGTGGTGGGGCCAACGTCCTGACTTTC.

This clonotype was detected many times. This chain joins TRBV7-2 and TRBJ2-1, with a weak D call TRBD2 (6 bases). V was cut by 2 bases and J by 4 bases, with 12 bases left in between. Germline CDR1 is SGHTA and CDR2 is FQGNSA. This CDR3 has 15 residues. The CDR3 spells CASSLMEGHYNEQFF. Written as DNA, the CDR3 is TGTGCCAGCAGCTTAATGGAGGGCCATTACAATGAGCAGTTCTTC.

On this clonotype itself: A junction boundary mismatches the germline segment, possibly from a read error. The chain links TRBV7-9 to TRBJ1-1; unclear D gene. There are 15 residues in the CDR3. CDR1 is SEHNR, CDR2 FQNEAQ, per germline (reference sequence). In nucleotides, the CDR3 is TGTGCCAGCAGCCCCCCGGCTAATGGGGTCACTGAAGCTTACTTT. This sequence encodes CASSPPANGVTEAYF. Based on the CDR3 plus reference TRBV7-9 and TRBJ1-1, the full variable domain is DTGVSQNPRHKITKRGQNVTFRCDPISEHNRLYWYRQTLGQGPEFLTYFQNEAQLEKSRLLSDRFSAERPKGSFSTLEIQRTEQGDSAMYLCASSPPANGVTEAYFGQGTRLTVV.

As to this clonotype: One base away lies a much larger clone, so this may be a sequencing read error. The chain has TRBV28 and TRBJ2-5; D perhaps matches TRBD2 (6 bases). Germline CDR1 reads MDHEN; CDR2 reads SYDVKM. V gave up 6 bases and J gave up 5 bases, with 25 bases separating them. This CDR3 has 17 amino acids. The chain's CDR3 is CASRNPPLRAGLETQYF. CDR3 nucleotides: TGTGCCAGCAGAAACCCTCCCCTGAGGGCGGGGCTGGAGACCCAGTACTTC.

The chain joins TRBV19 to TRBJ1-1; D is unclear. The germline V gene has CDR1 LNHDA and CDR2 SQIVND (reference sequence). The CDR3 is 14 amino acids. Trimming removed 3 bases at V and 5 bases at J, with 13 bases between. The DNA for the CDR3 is TGTGCCAGTAGTATGAATGCGGGAGGAACTGAAGCTTTCTTT. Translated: CASSMNAGGTEAFF. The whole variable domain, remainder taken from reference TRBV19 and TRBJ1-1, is DGGITQSPKYLFRKEGQNVTLSCEQNLNHDAMYWYRQDPGQGLRLIYYSQIVNDFQKGDIAEGYSVSREKKESFPLTVTSAQKNPTAFYLCASSMNAGGTEAFFGQGTRLTVV.

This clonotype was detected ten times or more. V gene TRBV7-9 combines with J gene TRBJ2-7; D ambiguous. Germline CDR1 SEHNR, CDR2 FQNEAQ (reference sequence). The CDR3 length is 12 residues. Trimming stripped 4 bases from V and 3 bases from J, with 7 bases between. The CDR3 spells CASSSENYEQYF. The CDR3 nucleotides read TGTGCCAGCAGCTCAGAGAACTACGAGCAGTACTTC. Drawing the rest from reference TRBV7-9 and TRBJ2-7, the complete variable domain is DTGVSQNPRHKITKRGQNVTFRCDPISEHNRLYWYRQTLGQGPEFLTYFQNEAQLEKSRLLSDRFSAERPKGSFSTLEIQRTEQGDSAMYLCASSSENYEQYFGPGTRLTVT.

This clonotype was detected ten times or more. The CDR3 sequence is CSARGLPNTEAFF. CDR3 sequence (DNA): TGCAGTGCTAGAGGGCTGCCGAACACTGAAGCTTTCTTT. This rearrangement joins TRBV20-1 to TRBJ1-1; D ambiguous. The CDR3 has 13 residues. V lost 1 base to trimming and J lost 1 base, with 7 bases between them. The V gene's germline CDR1 is DFQATT and CDR2 SNEGSKA (reference sequence).

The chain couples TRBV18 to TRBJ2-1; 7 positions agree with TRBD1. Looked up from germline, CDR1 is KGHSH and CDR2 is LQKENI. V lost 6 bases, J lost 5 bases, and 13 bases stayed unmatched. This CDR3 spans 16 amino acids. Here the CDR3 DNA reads TGTGCCAGCTCGCCAAATGGACAGGAAAATAACAATGAGCAGTTCTTC. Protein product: CASSPNGQENNNEQFF.

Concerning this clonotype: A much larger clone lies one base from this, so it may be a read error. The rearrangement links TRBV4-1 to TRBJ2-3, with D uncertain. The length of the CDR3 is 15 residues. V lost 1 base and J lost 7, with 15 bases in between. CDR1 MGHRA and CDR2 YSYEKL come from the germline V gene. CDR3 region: CASSQGAAAANTQYF. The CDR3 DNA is TGCGCCAGCAGCCAAGGGGCAGCCGCAGCAAATACGCAGTATTTT.

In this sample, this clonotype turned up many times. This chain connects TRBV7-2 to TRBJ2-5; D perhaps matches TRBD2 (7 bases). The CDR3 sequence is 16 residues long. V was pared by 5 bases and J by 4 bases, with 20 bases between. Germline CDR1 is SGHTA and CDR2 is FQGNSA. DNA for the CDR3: TGTGCCAGCAGCCCTAACAATGGGAGGGGGGGAGAGACCCAGTACTTC. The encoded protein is CASSPNNGRGGETQYF.

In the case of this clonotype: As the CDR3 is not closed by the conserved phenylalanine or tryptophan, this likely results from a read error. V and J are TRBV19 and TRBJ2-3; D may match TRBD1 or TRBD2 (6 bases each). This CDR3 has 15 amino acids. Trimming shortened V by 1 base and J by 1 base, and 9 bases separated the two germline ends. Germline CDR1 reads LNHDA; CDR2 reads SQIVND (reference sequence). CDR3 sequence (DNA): TGTGCCAGTAGTATAGGGGGGGCTGGCACAGATACGCAGTATCTT. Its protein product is CASSIGGAGTDTQYL.

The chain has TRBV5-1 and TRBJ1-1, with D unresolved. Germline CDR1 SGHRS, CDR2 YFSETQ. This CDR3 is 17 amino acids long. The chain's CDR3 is CVSSLAGGRTQDTEAFF. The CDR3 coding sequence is TGCGTTAGCAGCTTGGCCGGTGGCAGAACTCAAGACACTGAAGCTTTCTTT.

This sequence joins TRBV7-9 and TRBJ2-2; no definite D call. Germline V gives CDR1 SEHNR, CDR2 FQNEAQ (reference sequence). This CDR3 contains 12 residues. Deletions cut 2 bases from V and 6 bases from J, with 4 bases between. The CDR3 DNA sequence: TGTGCCAGCAGCTTACCCCCCGGGGAGCTGTTTTTT. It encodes CASSLPPGELFF.